In its sample, the clone carrying this TCR beta chain was seen a few times. These data originate in a study of blood T cell repertoires in COVID-19. Study summary: The samples span acute and convalescent COVID-19 from the United States, Italy and Spain. PBMCs, B-cell-depleted T cells, or T cells were the source of the cDNA or gDNA that made up the material.

As originally analysed: Amplification from reference gene primers served as the basis for estimated nucleated cell counts. TCRdb's table, derived via immunoSEQ multiplex PCR, lists solely in-frame clones and lacks some. Clone size and the V and J calls come from that table; the DNA yielded D and trimming. The sample contains about 250,000 clones, around 85% of which appear only once. The junction had 9 bases not matched to a gene; V was cut back by 1 base and J by 5 bases. This CDR3 comprises 16 residues. CDR1 and CDR2 (germline): LGHDT, YNNKEL (reference sequence). The sequence was collected from an elderly man with acute or convalescent COVID-19. V usage is TRBV3-1 (or the pseudogene TRBV3-2) and J usage is TRBJ1-1; 8 positions match TRBD1. Sample: peripheral blood. The CDR3 is CASSQVLLTGGTEAFF. The CDR3 nucleotides are TGTGCCAGCAGCCAAGTTCTACTAACAGGGGGAACTGAAGCTTTCTTT.